The following is a T cell receptor beta chain sequence with its context. Its antigen remains unknown. Treatment: oral pan-JAK inhibitor, 5-10 mg twice daily. This entry is derived from a study of CD8+ T cells in alopecia areata. Findings and limits, study-wide: Especially in alopecia totalis/universalis, lesional scalp showed greater clonality than normal scalp did. Under tofacitinib, numerous expanded lesional clonotypes remained detectable in scalp and blood.

Trimming removed 7 bases at V and 7 bases at J, with 5 bases between. Germline CDR1 reads SNHLY; CDR2 reads FYNNEI. This CDR3 has 10 residues. RNA extraction was followed by reverse transcription into cDNA, which acted as the sequencing template. The repertoire was sequenced with immunoSEQ multiplex PCR; TCRdb's copy has only in-frame clones and lacks some. The data contain around 270,000 clones, roughly 50% of them singletons. The sequences come from CD4+ T cells sorted from blood, collected at week 24, from a patient treated with tofacitinib. The receptor was isolated from a human donor with alopecia areata. This chain joins TRBV2 and TRBJ2-1; D call uncertain. The CDR3 DNA reads TGTGCCAGCATAGGGAATGAGCAGTTCTTC. This translates into CASIGNEQFF.